Shown below are 28 T cell receptor beta chains from a single sample sequenced in a study of prognosis after radiotherapy for stage I lung cancer. Two-round multiplex PCR, the amplification method, yielded TCR beta CDR3 from genomic DNA. Gene-specific TRBV and TRBJ primers were used in PCR round one. A single record per CDR3 protein comes from TCRdb applying MiXCR to the multiplex PCR reads. The table has 30,000 to 35,000 distinct CDR3 sequences, 32% seen once; the top ten hold roughly a third. Source: PBMCs, taken before or after stereotactic body radiation therapy (not recorded which). The receptors derive from a donor aged 50 or older with non-small cell lung cancer.

In this sample, this clonotype turned up many times. The chain employs TRBV5-4 and TRBJ2-1; 9 bases line up with TRBD2. This CDR3 has 12 residues. V was clipped by 4 bases and J by 10 bases; unmatched bases: 3. CDR1 and CDR2 from the germline V gene are SGHNT and YYREEE (reference sequence). The CDR3 DNA sequence: TGTGCCAGCAGCCTAGGGACTAGCGAGCAGTTCTTC. This codes for CASSLGTSEQFF.

This clonotype has at least ten counts. The V call is TRBV6-2 or TRBV6-3, the J call TRBJ1-1; D possibly corresponds to TRBD1 (5 bases). CDR3 length: 15 residues. Per germline, CDR1 MNHEY and CDR2 SVGEGT. V shed 0 bases and J shed 3 bases, with 11 bases lying between them. The DNA for the CDR3 is TGTGCCAGCAGTTACTCTGGGGCCGGATACACTGAAGCTTTCTTT. Its translation is CASSYSGAGYTEAFF.

This clonotype has at least ten counts. The chain carries TRBV6-2 or TRBV6-3 and TRBJ2-3; 7 nucleotides align to TRBD1. The V gene end was trimmed by 2 bases and the J gene end by 2 bases; junction bases not matched to a gene: 7. Germline values: CDR1 MNHEY, CDR2 SVGEGT. This CDR3 has 16 amino acids. The CDR3 spells CASSYNDRDHTDTQYF. CDR3 sequence (DNA): TGTGCCAGCAGTTACAACGACAGGGACCACACAGATACGCAGTATTTT.

This clonotype was recorded many times. The J gene is TRBJ2-7, the V gene TRBV9; TRBD2 matches 9 bases. The junction had 8 bases not matched to a gene; V was cut back by 4 bases and J by 3 bases. The V gene's germline CDR1 is SGDLS and CDR2 YYNGEE. This CDR3 is 15 amino acids long. The CDR3, as DNA: TGTGCCAGCAGCCGCCAGACTAGCGGTAACTACGAGCAGTACTTC. Its protein product is CASSRQTSGNYEQYF.

The V and J genes are TRBV6-1 and TRBJ2-1; the match to TRBD2 covers 11 bases. V was pared by 11 bases and J by 5 bases, with 5 bases of the junction left unmatched. From germline, CDR1 is MNHNS and CDR2 SASEGT. This CDR3 has 13 amino acids. The CDR3 DNA is TGTGCCGTACGGGGACTAGCGGACAATGAGCAGTTCTTC. It yields the protein CAVRGLADNEQFF.

The rearrangement uses TRBV6-9 and TRBJ1-2, with 8 bases lining up with TRBD1. The CDR3 is 16 amino acids. CDR1 and CDR2 (germline): MNHGY, SVAAGI. The V and J ends lost 3 bases and 8 bases, in that order; junction bases with no gene match: 14. CDR3 nucleotides: TGTGCCAGCAGTTACGCCGGACAGGGTTTATTTGCGGGCTACACCTTC. Protein sequence: CASSYAGQGLFAGYTF.

This clonotype was counted at least ten times. The chain carries TRBV28 and TRBJ1-3, with D maybe TRBD1 (6 bases). The CDR3 loop spans 15 amino acids. Germline CDR1 and CDR2: MDHEN and SYDVKM. V was trimmed by 6 bases and J by 0 bases, leaving 12 bases between them. This CDR3 reads CASSRTGYSGNTIYF. The CDR3 nucleotides read TGTGCCAGCAGCCGAACAGGGTACTCTGGAAACACCATATATTTT.

This clonotype showed up many times. The rearrangement joins TRBV27 to TRBJ1-5; D perhaps matches TRBD1 (6 bases). V was cut by 4 bases and J by 4 bases, with 8 bases left in between. Germline CDR1 and CDR2: MNHEY and SMNVEV (reference sequence). The CDR3 contains 13 residues. The CDR3 DNA follows: TGTGCCAGCAGTTCGGACAGAAATCAGCCCCAGCATTTT. It translates to CASSSDRNQPQHF.

This clonotype has at least ten counts. The chain links TRBV9 to TRBJ2-3; the D is unclear. CDR3 length equals 12 residues. Germline CDR1 reads SGDLS; CDR2 reads YYNGEE. Trimming stripped 3 bases from V and 4 bases from J, with 6 bases between. CDR3 nucleotide sequence: TGTGCCAGCAGCGCCCAGCCAGATACGCAGTATTTT. Residues: CASSAQPDTQYF.

The chain couples TRBV20-1 to TRBJ2-3; unclear D gene. From germline, CDR1 is DFQATT and CDR2 SNEGSKA (reference sequence). The CDR3 is 14 residues long. V dropped 3 bases and J dropped 0 bases, with 10 bases sitting between them. This CDR3 reads CSASPSPSTDTQYF. CDR3 sequence (DNA): TGCAGTGCTAGCCCCTCTCCTAGCACAGATACGCAGTATTTT.

A remark on this clonotype: This likely stems from a read error, as it lies one base from a far larger clone. The chain employs TRBV6-4 and TRBJ2-5, with 11 bases identical to TRBD2. The CDR3 loop spans 17 amino acids. Looked up from germline, CDR1 is MRHNA and CDR2 is SNTAGT. The CDR3, as DNA: TGTGCCAGAAGTGAATACCAGGGACTAGCGGATCAAGAGACCCAGTACTTC. It encodes CARSEYQGLADQETQYF.

This clonotype was observed at least ten times. V usage is TRBV24-1 and J usage is TRBJ2-1, with TRBD1 as a possible D gene (7 bases). Germline V gene sequence: CDR1 KGHDR, CDR2 SFDVKD. The CDR3 covers 16 residues. V shed 0 bases and J shed 4 bases, with 12 bases lying between them. Here the CDR3 DNA reads TGTGCCACCAGTGATTTGGGCAGGGGGGAATACAATGAGCAGTTCTTC. This gives the protein CATSDLGRGEYNEQFF.

This clonotype showed up many times. This rearrangement joins TRBV12-3 or TRBV12-4 to TRBJ1-2, with 8 bases aligning to TRBD1. The V gene end was trimmed by 2 bases and the J gene end by 8 bases; junction bases not matched to a gene: 4. The CDR3 is 13 residues long. CDR3 region: CASSLLRGQGYTF. The CDR3 nucleotides are TGTGCCAGCAGTTTACTCAGGGGGCAGGGCTACACCTTC.

This clonotype has a count of ten or more. This chain uses TRBV2 with TRBJ1-4, with a weak D call TRBD1 (5 bases). The CDR3 has 13 amino acids. Trimming shortened V by 6 bases and J by 4 bases, and 9 bases separated the two germline ends. The germline gives CDR1 SNHLY, CDR2 FYNNEI. CDR3 coding DNA: TGTGCCAGCAGGGGGGAGATTAATGAAAAACTGTTTTTT. Translating gives CASRGEINEKLFF.

This clonotype was picked up many times. V usage is TRBV5-1 and J usage is TRBJ1-3, with 8 nucleotides matching TRBD1. Germline V CDR1 and CDR2: SGHRS, YFSETQ. The CDR3 contains 16 residues. V shed 4 bases and J 3 bases; nucleotides not matched to a gene: 9. The CDR3 reads CASSNTGQEVGNTIYF. The DNA of the CDR3 is TGCGCCAGCAGCAACACGGGACAGGAGGTTGGAAACACCATATATTTT.

This clonotype has ten or more counts. The genes are TRBV10-3 and TRBJ1-6; D is perhaps TRBD1 (6 bases). This CDR3 is built from 14 residues. Between the trimmed V and J ends, which lost 6 bases and 8 bases, there was a span of 14 bases. Per the germline V gene, CDR1 is ENHRY and CDR2 is SYGVKD. The CDR3 DNA is TGTGCCATCAGCGGGGGGCAGCTCGATTCACCCCTCCACTTT. The encoded protein is CAISGGQLDSPLHF.

The V gene is TRBV3-1, the J gene TRBJ2-1; D perhaps matches TRBD2 (6 bases). Germline CDR1 LGHDT, CDR2 YNNKEL (reference sequence). With 0 bases removed from V and 2 bases from J, the gap between germline ends came to 14 bases. This CDR3 region has 17 residues. DNA of the CDR3: TGTGCCAGCAGCCAAGATAGGGTAGCGGAAACCTACAATGAGCAGTTCTTC. Amino acid sequence: CASSQDRVAETYNEQFF.

This clonotype has a count of ten or more. The rearrangement uses TRBV10-3 and TRBJ2-5; D is unresolved. V was clipped by 2 bases and J by 5 bases, with 3 bases between them. The CDR3 runs 11 residues. Germline CDR1 is ENHRY and CDR2 is SYGVKD. CDR3 sequence (DNA): TGTGCCATCAGTGAGGGGGAGACCCAGTACTTC. Protein sequence: CAISEGETQYF.

This clonotype has a count of ten or more. This sequence joins TRBV19 and TRBJ2-6; TRBD1 or TRBD2 may be the D gene (5 bases each). Germline loops: CDR1 LNHDA, CDR2 SQIVND (reference sequence). This CDR3 region has 14 residues. Deletions cut 5 bases from V and 1 base from J, with 6 bases between. The CDR3 coding sequence is TGTGCCAGTAGTGAGGGGTCTGGGGCCAACGTCCTGACTTTC. It codes for CASSEGSGANVLTF.

Many counts were recorded for this clonotype. This chain connects TRBV29-1 to TRBJ1-2; TRBD1 might be the D (6 bases). This CDR3 region has 14 residues. The germline V and J ends were trimmed by 7 bases and 6 bases, with 21 bases remaining between them. The germline V gene has CDR1 SQVTM and CDR2 ANQGSEA. The CDR3 bases are TGCAGCGGGAGTTACCTAGGGGACAAAGATGGCTACACCTTC. Protein product: CSGSYLGDKDGYTF. The full variable domain, with the rest looked up from reference TRBV29-1 and TRBJ1-2, is SAVISQKPSRDICQRGTSLTIQCQVDSQVTMMFWYRQQPGQSLTLIATANQGSEATYESGFVIDKFPISRPNLTFSTLTVSNMSPEDSSIYLCSGSYLGDKDGYTFGSGTRLTVV.

In its sample, this clonotype was seen many times. V gene TRBV20-1 combines with J gene TRBJ2-2, with D maybe TRBD2 (6 bases). Germline CDR1 and CDR2: DFQATT and SNEGSKA (reference sequence). There are 17 residues in the CDR3. V shed 1 base and J shed 4 bases, with 19 bases lying between them. The DNA of the CDR3 is TGCAGTGCTAGAGGGAAAGGCGCGGGACGGCCCACCGGGGAGCTGTTTTTT. It codes for CSARGKGAGRPTGELFF.

At least ten counts were recorded for this clonotype. The chain couples TRBV20-1 to TRBJ2-1, with 7 bases aligning to TRBD1. CDR1 and CDR2 (germline): DFQATT, SNEGSKA (reference sequence). Unmatched junction bases numbered 16, after V lost 5 bases and J lost 0 bases. CDR3 size: 18 residues. The CDR3 sequence: CSAPLDWDRPNSYNEQFF. The CDR3 DNA reads as TGCAGTGCTCCCCTTGACTGGGACAGACCAAACTCCTACAATGAGCAGTTCTTC.

The genes are TRBV12-3 or TRBV12-4 and TRBJ1-2; 9 bases agree with TRBD1. The CDR3 extends over 14 amino acids. The V gene end was trimmed by 6 bases and the J gene end by 8 bases; junction bases not matched to a gene: 10. This CDR3 is CASSLRGQGVGYTF. Here the CDR3 DNA reads TGTGCCAGCAGCCTAAGGGGACAGGGTGTAGGCTACACCTTC.

This clonotype showed up many times. V usage is TRBV29-1 and J usage is TRBJ2-1; 8 positions agree with TRBD2. The J segment lost 6 bases and the V segment lost 7 bases, leaving 11 bases of the junction unmatched. The CDR3 totals 14 residues. Germline CDR1 and CDR2: SQVTM and ANQGSEA. The CDR3 reads CSAAGTRAFNEQFF. In DNA form, the CDR3 reads TGCAGCGCAGCCGGGACTAGGGCCTTCAATGAGCAGTTCTTC.

This clonotype was detected ten times or more. The chain recombines TRBV28 with TRBJ1-3, with 7 bases lining up with TRBD1. Per the germline V gene, CDR1 is MDHEN and CDR2 is SYDVKM. The CDR3 sequence is 15 residues long. J gave up 2 bases and V 6 bases, and 7 bases lay outside the gene matches. The CDR3 region is CASSPLQGPGNTIYF. CDR3 in DNA: TGTGCCAGCAGCCCCTTACAGGGGCCTGGAAACACCATATATTTT.

For this clonotype: A far larger clone is just one base off, so this is likely a read error. The V gene is TRBV7-3, the J gene TRBJ1-3, with TRBD1 as a possible D gene (5 bases). CDR3 length: 15 amino acids. Germline V lookup: CDR1 SGHTA, CDR2 FQGTGA. In DNA form, the CDR3 reads TGTGCCAGCAGCTTAGGGGGTCCCTCTGGAAGCACCATATATTTT. This encodes CASSLGGPSGSTIYF.

In its sample, this clonotype was seen many times. The chain recombines TRBV24-1 with TRBJ2-2; D is possibly TRBD1 (5 bases). The CDR3 loop spans 15 amino acids. Germline lookup yields CDR1 KGHDR and CDR2 SFDVKD. V lost 7 bases, J lost 2 bases, and 13 bases lay in between. CDR3 nucleotide sequence: TGTGCCACCAGCCAGGGCAGTACTAACACCGGGGAGCTGTTTTTT. Residues: CATSQGSTNTGELFF.

Note on this clonotype: This sequence may be a read error, since a much larger clone differs from it by one base. The chain combines TRBV2 with TRBJ2-4; 8 nucleotides line up with TRBD1. This CDR3 is 13 amino acids long. Germline CDR1 SNHLY, CDR2 FYNNEI. J was trimmed by 8 bases and V by 5 bases; bases with no gene match: 5. The CDR3 sequence is CASSPVTGDIQYF. Here the CDR3 DNA reads TGTGCCAGCAGTCCCGTGACAGGGGACATTCAGTACTTC. Supplemented by reference TRBV2 and TRBJ2-4, the full variable domain reads EPEVTQTPSHQVTQMGQEVILRCVPISNHLYFYWYRQILGQKVEFLVSFYNNEISEKSEIFDDQFSVERPDGSNFTLKIRSTKLEDSAMYFCASSPVTGDIQYFGAGTRLSVL.